Listed below are T cell receptor beta chains from one sample, sequenced in a study of cytomegalovirus exposure and HLA in healthy donors. Sequencing was performed with immunoSEQ multiplex PCR; in TCRdb, only in-frame clones are kept and a portion is missing. Across tens of thousands of clones, the top ten clones capture roughly 5.4% of the sample. Sequenced material: PBMCs. Receptors originate from a man aged 25 to 45 in good health and CMV-seropositive. Both conserved end residues are part of each CDR3. The D gene is left open where the match is weak.

J gene,D gene,V gene,CDR3 protein,CDR3 DNA
TRBJ2-1,TRBD2,TRBV9,CASSVGGLAGASYNEQFF,TGTGCCAGCAGCGTAGGAGGACTAGCGGGGGCCTCCTACAATGAGCAGTTCTTC
TRBJ1-2,NA,TRBV5-1,CASSLVGAEANYGYTF,TGCGCCAGCAGCTTGGTGGGGGCCGAGGCTAACTATGGCTACACCTTC
TRBJ2-7,TRBD2,TRBV6-5,CASSYLAGLAYEQYF,TGTGCCAGCAGTTACTTAGCGGGGCTAGCCTACGAGCAGTACTTC
TRBJ2-7,TRBD2,TRBV6-5,CASSYSSGGSAYEQYF,TGTGCCAGCAGTTACTCGAGCGGGGGTAGCGCCTACGAGCAGTACTTC
TRBJ1-1,NA,TRBV5-4,CASSQRLGLNTEDFF,TGTGCCAGCAGCCAACGGTTGGGGCTGAACACTGAAGATTTCTTT
TRBJ1-1,TRBD1,TRBV14,CASSQPGGTEAFF,TGTGCCAGCAGCCAACCAGGGGGCACTGAAGCTTTCTTT
TRBJ1-1,NA,TRBV6-5,CASSYSAQGGTEAFF,TGTGCCAGCAGTTACAGCGCACAGGGTGGCACTGAAGCTTTCTTT
TRBJ1-5,NA,TRBV2,CASREQGGQPQHF,TGTGCCAGCAGAGAACAGGGCGGACAGCCCCAGCATTTT
TRBJ2-1,TRBD2,TRBV13,CASSPSTGEGYNEQFF,TGTGCCAGCAGCCCGTCGACTGGGGAGGGCTACAATGAGCAGTTCTTC
TRBJ2-1,NA,TRBV4-1,CASSPQRSSYNEQFF,TGCGCCAGCAGCCCCCAGCGGAGCTCCTACAATGAGCAGTTCTTC
TRBJ2-7,TRBD1,TRBV18,CASSRDRDEQYF,TGTGCCAGCTCTCGGGACAGGGACGAGCAGTACTTC
TRBJ1-4,TRBD1,TRBV6-5,CASGSGGNEKLFF,TGTGCCAGCGGTTCAGGGGGCAACGAAAAACTGTTTTTT
TRBJ2-5,NA,TRBV5-1,CASSLARKETQYF,TGCGCCAGCAGCTTGGCCAGGAAAGAGACCCAGTACTTC
TRBJ1-4,NA,TRBV21-1,CASSARTGAGRTNEKLFF,TGTGCCAGCAGCGCCCGGACAGGGGCAGGTAGGACTAATGAAAAACTGTTTTTT
TRBJ2-1,NA,TRBV11-2,CASSRPAPTYSYNEQFF,TGTGCCAGCAGCCGTCCCGCCCCGACTTATTCCTACAATGAGCAGTTCTTC
TRBJ1-1,NA,TRBV6-5,CASSYSLRSGAFF,TGTGCCAGCAGTTACTCCCTCAGGTCTGGAGCTTTCTTT
TRBJ1-2,TRBD1,TRBV6-1,CASSDGQGASYGYTF,TGTGCCAGCAGTGACGGACAGGGGGCTAGCTATGGCTACACCTTC
TRBJ2-7,TRBD2,TRBV2,CASSDPGGVGREQYF,TGTGCCAGCAGTGACCCCGGGGGGGTCGGCAGGGAGCAGTACTTC
TRBJ1-2,TRBD1,TRBV18,CASSPPGTGGPGWGYTF,TGTGCCAGCTCACCCCCCGGGACAGGGGGCCCCGGCTGGGGCTACACCTTC
TRBJ2-5,NA,TRBV5-8,CASSPRVDQETQYF,TGTGCCAGCAGCCCCCGCGTTGATCAAGAGACCCAGTACTTC
TRBJ2-7,TRBD1,TRBV7-9,CASSSTTGREQYF,TGTGCCAGCAGCTCAACGACAGGGCGGGAGCAGTACTTC
TRBJ2-7,TRBD1,TRBV5-1,CASSLGATGQSYEQYF,TGCGCCAGCAGCTTGGGGGCCACGGGACAGTCCTACGAGCAGTACTTC
TRBJ2-7,NA,TRBV5-1,CASSYGTNGVYEQSF,TGCGCCAGCAGCTATGGGACAAATGGGGTATACGAGCAGTCCTTC
TRBJ1-5,TRBD1,TRBV7-9,CASSLGTGQGFNQPQHF,TGTGCCAGCAGCCTAGGAACCGGACAGGGCTTCAATCAGCCCCAGCATTTT
TRBJ2-1,NA,TRBV4-2,CASSQAILGGARNEQFF,TGTGCCAGCAGCCAAGCCATATTGGGGGGGGCGAGGAATGAGCAGTTCTTC
TRBJ2-3,TRBD2,TRBV7-9,CASSVGGTSGPTDTQYF,TGTGCCAGCAGCGTAGGGGGGACTAGCGGGCCTACAGATACGCAGTATTTT